This paragraph covers one TCR beta chain sequence. The antigen remains undetermined. The data were obtained in a study of T cells in Graves' hyperthyroidism and ophthalmopathy. Overall study results and limits: Before onset, by a median of about seven months, the model predicted ophthalmopathy.

Amplified TCR beta CDR3 regions came from RNA transcripts. RT-PCR in the first round (using the HTBI primer set) targeted the TCR CDR3. TCRdb ran MiXCR on the multiplex PCR reads and lists one entry per CDR3 protein. The sample shows roughly 93,000 distinct CDR3 sequences, approximately 39% of them seen only once. Graves' hyperthyroidism qualified as stable when ophthalmopathy did not progress within 18 months. The study enrolled patients aged 18 to 65 with newly diagnosed hyperthyroidism of under 2 months' duration. Thyroid ultrasound and orbital computed tomography, with clinical symptoms and serum thyroxine and TRAb, informed diagnoses. Per the germline V gene, CDR1 is DFQATT and CDR2 is SNEGSKA (reference sequence). J gave up 6 bases and V 3 bases, and 9 bases lay outside the gene matches. The CDR3 runs 16 residues.

J is TRBJ1-6 and V is TRBV20-1; 9 positions match TRBD1. The TCR sequence derives from a woman aged 25 to 39 with Graves' hyperthyroidism. Sequencing was done on a sample of peripheral blood or thyroid tissue (not recorded which). CDR3 sequence reads: CSASPGQGRGNSPLHF. CDR3 DNA sequence: TGCAGTGCTAGCCCGGGACAGGGCCGTGGTAATTCACCCCTCCACTTT.